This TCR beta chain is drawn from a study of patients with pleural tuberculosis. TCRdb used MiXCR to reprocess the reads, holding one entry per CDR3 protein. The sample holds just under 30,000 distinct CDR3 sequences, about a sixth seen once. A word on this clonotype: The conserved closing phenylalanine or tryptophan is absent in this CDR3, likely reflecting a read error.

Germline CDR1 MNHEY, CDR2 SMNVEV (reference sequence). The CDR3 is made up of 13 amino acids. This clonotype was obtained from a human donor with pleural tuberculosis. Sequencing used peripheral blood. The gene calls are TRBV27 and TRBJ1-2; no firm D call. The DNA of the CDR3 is TGTGCCAGCAGCCGACGACCAGACTATGCCTACACCCTC. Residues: CASSRRPDYAYTL.